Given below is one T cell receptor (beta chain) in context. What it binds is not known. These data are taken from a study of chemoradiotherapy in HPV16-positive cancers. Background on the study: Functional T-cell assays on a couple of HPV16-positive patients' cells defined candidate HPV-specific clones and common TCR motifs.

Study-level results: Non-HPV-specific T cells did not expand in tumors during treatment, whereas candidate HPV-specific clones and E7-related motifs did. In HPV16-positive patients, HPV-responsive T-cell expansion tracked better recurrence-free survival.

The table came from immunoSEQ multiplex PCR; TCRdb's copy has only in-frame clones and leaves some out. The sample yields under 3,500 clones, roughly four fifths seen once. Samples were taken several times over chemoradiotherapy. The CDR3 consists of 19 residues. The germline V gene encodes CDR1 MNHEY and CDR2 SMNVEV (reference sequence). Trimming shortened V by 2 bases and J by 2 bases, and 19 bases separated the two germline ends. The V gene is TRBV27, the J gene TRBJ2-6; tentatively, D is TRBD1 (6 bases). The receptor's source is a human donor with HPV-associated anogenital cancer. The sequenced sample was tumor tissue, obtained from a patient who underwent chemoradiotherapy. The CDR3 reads CASSLPLRGVATGANVLTF. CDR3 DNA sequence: TGTGCCAGCAGTTTACCCCTCAGGGGAGTCGCTACTGGGGCCAACGTCCTGACTTTC.